Reported below is one T cell receptor (beta chain). Its antigen is not known. These data come from a study of beta chain features in type 1 diabetes. Whole-study context: There were approximately 100,000,000 sorted cells examined across all samples.

Isolated RNA was reverse transcribed in full, so expressed TCRB transcripts were sequenced. Here immunoSEQ multiplex PCR was the method, and the copy in TCRdb shows in-frame clones only, minus some. The sample has a few hundred thousand clones, 15% to 20% seen once; the top ten hold 0.085%. The study, taken as a whole, reports: For patients, the naive, central memory and Treg TCRB repertoires appeared more alike than for healthy donors. TCRB CDR3s were moderately but significantly shorter in Type 1 diabetes patients in all four CD4+ subsets.

Trimming left V 0 bases short and J 7 bases short, with 15 bases between. The CDR3 is made up of 15 amino acids. Germline-derived CDR1 and CDR2 are MGHRA and YSYEKL. The chain joins TRBV4-1 to TRBJ1-2; no clear D gene. Sequencing was done on a sample of naive CD4+ T cells from blood. This TCR was sampled from a man aged 30-40 years with type 1 diabetes. The CDR3 DNA sequence: TGCGCCAGCAGCCAAGATGCTTCCGTTTTCGTTGGCTACACCTTC. Its translation is CASSQDASVFVGYTF.